This TCR beta chain appears in the sequencing data of a study of response to subunit inactivated influenza vaccine. TCRdb processed the RT-PCR reads anew with MiXCR; each CDR3 protein has one entry. The repertoire includes about 650,000 distinct CDR3 sequences, 15% to 18% of them detected once, and around 10% sits in the top ten. Germline CDR1 and CDR2: SGHTA and FQGNSA. The CDR3 length is 14 residues. V was clipped by 5 bases and J by 8 bases; unmatched bases: 10. The rearrangement links TRBV7-2 to TRBJ1-2, with TRBD1 matching 8 bases. The TCR sequence derives from a man between 45 and 60 years old who received an inactivated influenza vaccine. This specimen consisted of PBMCs from blood, obtained 11 to 12 days after vaccination. The DNA for the CDR3 is TGTGCCAGCAGCGCGAGAACAGGGGGGGTAGGCTACACCTTC. Translating it yields CASSARTGGVGYTF.